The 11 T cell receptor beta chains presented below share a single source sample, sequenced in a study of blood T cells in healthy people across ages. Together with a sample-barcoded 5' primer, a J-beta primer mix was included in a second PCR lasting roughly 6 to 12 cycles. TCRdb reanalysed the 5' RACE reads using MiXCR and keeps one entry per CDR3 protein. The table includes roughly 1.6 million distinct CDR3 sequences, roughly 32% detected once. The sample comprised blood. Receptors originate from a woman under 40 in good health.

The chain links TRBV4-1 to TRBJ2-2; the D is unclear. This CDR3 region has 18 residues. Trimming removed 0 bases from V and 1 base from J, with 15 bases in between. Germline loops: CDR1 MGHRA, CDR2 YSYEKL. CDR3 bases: TGCGCCAGCAGCCAAGATCCGCCCTACCACGAGAACACCGGGGAGCTGTTTTTT. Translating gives CASSQDPPYHENTGELFF.

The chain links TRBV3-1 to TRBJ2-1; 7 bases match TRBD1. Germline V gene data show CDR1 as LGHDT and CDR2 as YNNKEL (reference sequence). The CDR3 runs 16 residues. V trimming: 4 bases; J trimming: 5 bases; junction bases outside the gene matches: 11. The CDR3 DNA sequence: TGTGCCAGCAGCCGTGGATCCGGGACAGAGAACAATGAGCAGTTCTTC. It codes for CASSRGSGTENNEQFF.

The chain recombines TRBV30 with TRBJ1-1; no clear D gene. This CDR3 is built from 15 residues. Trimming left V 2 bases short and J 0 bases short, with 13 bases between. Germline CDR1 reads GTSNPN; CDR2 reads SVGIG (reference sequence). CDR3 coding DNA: TGTGCCTGGAGTACGTCGACCAGGATGAACACTGAAGCTTTCTTT. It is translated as CAWSTSTRMNTEAFF.

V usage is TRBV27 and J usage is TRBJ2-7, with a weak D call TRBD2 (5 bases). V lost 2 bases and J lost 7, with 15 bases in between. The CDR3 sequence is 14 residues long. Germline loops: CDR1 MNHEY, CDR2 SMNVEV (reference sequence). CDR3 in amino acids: CASSLIEDSREQYF. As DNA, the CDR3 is TGTGCCAGCAGTTTAATCGAGGACTCAAGGGAGCAGTACTTC.

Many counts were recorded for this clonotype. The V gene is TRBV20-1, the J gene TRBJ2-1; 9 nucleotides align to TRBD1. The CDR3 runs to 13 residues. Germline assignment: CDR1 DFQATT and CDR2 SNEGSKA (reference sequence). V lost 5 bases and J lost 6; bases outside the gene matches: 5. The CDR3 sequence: CSACGQGTNEQFF. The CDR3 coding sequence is TGCAGTGCTTGCGGACAGGGGACCAATGAGCAGTTCTTC.

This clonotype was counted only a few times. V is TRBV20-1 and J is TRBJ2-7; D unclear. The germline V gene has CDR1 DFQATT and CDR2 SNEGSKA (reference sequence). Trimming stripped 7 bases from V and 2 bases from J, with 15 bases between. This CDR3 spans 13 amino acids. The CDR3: CSGSRAATYEQYF. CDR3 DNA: TGCAGTGGCTCCCGGGCAGCAACCTACGAGCAGTACTTC.

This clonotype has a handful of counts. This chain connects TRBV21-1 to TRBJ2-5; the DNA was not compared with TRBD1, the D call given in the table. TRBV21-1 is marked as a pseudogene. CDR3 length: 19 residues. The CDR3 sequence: CASSKAINGNREAVETQYF. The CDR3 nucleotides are TGTGCCAGCAGCAAAGCAATTAATGGGAACAGGGAAGCAGTTGAGACCCAGTACTTC.

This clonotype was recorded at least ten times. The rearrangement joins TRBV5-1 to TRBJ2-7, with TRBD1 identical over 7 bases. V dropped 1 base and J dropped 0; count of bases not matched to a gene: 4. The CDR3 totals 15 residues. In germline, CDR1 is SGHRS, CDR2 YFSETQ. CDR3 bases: TGCGCCAGCAGCTTGCAAGGGACAGCCTCCTACGAGCAGTACTTC. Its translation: CASSLQGTASYEQYF.

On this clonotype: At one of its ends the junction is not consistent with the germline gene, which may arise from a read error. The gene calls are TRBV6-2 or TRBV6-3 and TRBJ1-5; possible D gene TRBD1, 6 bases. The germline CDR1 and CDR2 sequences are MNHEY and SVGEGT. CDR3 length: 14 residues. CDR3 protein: CANSYGSGVQPQHF. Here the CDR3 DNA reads TGTGCCAACAGTTACGGGTCAGGGGTTCAGCCCCAGCATTTT.

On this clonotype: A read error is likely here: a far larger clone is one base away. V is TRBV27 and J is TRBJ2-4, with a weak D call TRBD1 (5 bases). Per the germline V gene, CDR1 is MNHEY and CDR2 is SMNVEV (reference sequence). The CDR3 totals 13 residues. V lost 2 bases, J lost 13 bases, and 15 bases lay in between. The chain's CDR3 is CASSLDGAYKQYF. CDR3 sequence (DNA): TGTGCCAGCAGTTTAGATGGGGCCTACAAGCAGTACTTC.

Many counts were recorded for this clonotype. CDR3 in DNA: TGTGCCAGCAGTACCACAGTAGGGTCCCGCTCTGGGGCCAACGTCCTGACTTTC. Residues: CASSTTVGSRSGANVLTF. The rearrangement joins TRBV6-2 or TRBV6-3 to TRBJ2-6; no definite D call. Trimming removed 5 bases at V and 0 bases at J, with 17 bases between. This CDR3 is 18 amino acids long. Germline V lookup: CDR1 MNHEY, CDR2 SVGEGT.